Following are 14 T cell receptor beta chains from one sample sequenced in a study of T cells in tuberculosis. This table comes from immunoSEQ multiplex PCR, and its TCRdb copy is limited to in-frame clones, with some not included. The sample holds approximately 28,000 clones, just over 90% seen once. The sample was PBMCs. The receptors shown here come from a donor aged 10 to 29 with latent tuberculosis or without tuberculosis infection.

The V call is TRBV28, the J call TRBJ2-1; a weak D match, TRBD2 (5 bases). Trimming cost V 4 bases and J 1 base, with 17 bases left between them. The CDR3 sequence is 17 residues long. Germline assignment: CDR1 MDHEN and CDR2 SYDVKM. CDR3 in amino acids: CASSSGGWSTSYNEQFF. DNA of the CDR3: TGTGCCAGCAGTTCTGGCGGGTGGTCCACTTCCTACAATGAGCAGTTCTTC.

The chain has TRBV12-5 and TRBJ2-3, with 7 bases lining up with TRBD2. With V trimmed by 5 bases and J by 5 bases, 10 bases remained unmatched. Per germline, CDR1 LGHNT and CDR2 FRNRAP. The CDR3 is 15 amino acids. The CDR3 loop is CASGPGGLGVDTQYF. The CDR3 bases are TGTGCTAGTGGTCCCGGAGGACTAGGGGTAGATACGCAGTATTTT.

The gene calls are TRBV11-2 and TRBJ1-2; TRBD1 matches 10 bases. CDR1 is SGHAT and CDR2 is FQNNGV in the germline V gene. V dropped 2 bases and J dropped 6; count of bases not matched to a gene: 6. The CDR3 contains 15 residues. CDR3 coding DNA: TGTGCCAGCAGCTTAAAACCGGGACAGGGGCATGGCTACACCTTC. Encoded protein: CASSLKPGQGHGYTF.

The V and J genes are TRBV14 and TRBJ2-7; 7 bases are a match to TRBD2. The CDR3 runs 17 residues. Germline V gives CDR1 SGHDN, CDR2 FVKESK. V lost 0 bases to trimming and J lost 7 bases; unmatched junction nucleotides: 15. Written as DNA, the CDR3 is TGTGCCAGCAGCCAAGAACACGGGGGAGGGCCGGGTTTGGAGCAGTACTTC. This gives the protein CASSQEHGGGPGLEQYF.

This clone was observed a single time. This chain connects TRBV5-6 to TRBJ2-7; possible D gene TRBD2, 5 bases. CDR3 length: 14 residues. The germline V gene encodes CDR1 SGHDT and CDR2 YYEEEE. V dropped 4 bases and J dropped 3 bases, with 14 bases sitting between them. The CDR3 is CASSPRLRGYEQYF. The CDR3 DNA reads TGTGCCAGCAGCCCTAGGTTACGGGGCTACGAGCAGTACTTC.

CDR3 sequence (DNA): TGTGCCAGCTCACCTCTGGGGGGGCAAAATTCACCCCTCCACTTT. Translating gives CASSPLGGQNSPLHF. The chain employs TRBV18 and TRBJ1-6, with a possible D match to TRBD1 (6 bases). The CDR3 extends over 15 amino acids. The V gene's germline CDR1 is KGHSH and CDR2 LQKENI. Trimming removed 3 bases at V and 7 bases at J, with 13 bases between.

This clone was recorded a few times. The chain carries TRBV6-6 and TRBJ2-3; no firm D call. The CDR3 covers 13 residues. Germline loops: CDR1 MNHNY, CDR2 SVGAGI (reference sequence). V was clipped by 5 bases and J by 3 bases, with 9 bases between them. CDR3 sequence (DNA): TGTGCCAGCAGTACCCCGGTTACAGATACGCAGTATTTT. Amino acid sequence: CASSTPVTDTQYF.

This clone was found once. This chain links TRBV5-1 with TRBJ1-1, with a tentative D call TRBD1 (6 bases). Germline V lookup: CDR1 SGHRS, CDR2 YFSETQ. Trimming shortened V by 7 bases and J by 4 bases, and 14 bases separated the two germline ends. The CDR3 has 13 residues. The CDR3 reads CASGSEGGTEAFF. The CDR3 DNA sequence: TGCGCCAGCGGTTCAGAAGGGGGCACTGAAGCTTTCTTT.

The V call is TRBV7-2, the J call TRBJ2-7, with D maybe TRBD1 (6 bases). This CDR3 region has 14 residues. Germline V gene sequence: CDR1 SGHTA, CDR2 FQGNSA. Trimming removed 5 bases at V and 1 base at J, with 12 bases between. The CDR3 DNA reads as TGTGCCAGCAGCCGCATCGGGACATCCTACGAGCAGTACTTC. Its protein is CASSRIGTSYEQYF.

V is TRBV5-4 and J is TRBJ2-5, with a tentative D call TRBD2 (6 bases). The V end lost 0 bases, the J end lost 3 bases, and 9 bases lay between the germline ends. CDR1 is SGHNT, CDR2 YYREEE, per germline (reference sequence). The CDR3 consists of 14 residues. The CDR3 loop is CASSLVGGKETQYF. CDR3 in DNA: TGTGCCAGCAGCTTGGTTGGGGGGAAAGAGACCCAGTACTTC.

This chain links TRBV5-1 with TRBJ2-3; D may be TRBD2 (5 bases). Trimming took off 4 bases at V and 3 bases at J, with 15 bases between the two ends. The CDR3 runs to 15 residues. CDR1 and CDR2 from the germline V gene are SGHRS and YFSETQ. The CDR3 loop reads CASSASRGLTDTQYF. CDR3 DNA sequence: TGCGCCAGCAGCGCGAGTCGGGGTTTAACAGATACGCAGTATTTT. Based on the CDR3 plus reference TRBV5-1 and TRBJ2-3, the full variable domain is KAGVTQTPRYLIKTRGQQVTLSCSPISGHRSVSWYQQTPGQGLQFLFEYFSETQRNKGNFPGRFSGRQFSNSRSEMNVSTLELGDSALYLCASSASRGLTDTQYFGPGTRLTVL.

This chain connects TRBV5-1 to TRBJ2-7; D perhaps matches TRBD1 (5 bases). CDR1 is SGHRS and CDR2 is YFSETQ in the germline V gene. V lost 0 bases and J 3 bases, leaving 10 bases between the germline ends. The length of the CDR3 is 14 residues. The CDR3 is CASSLGAGYYEQYF. Here the CDR3 DNA reads TGCGCCAGCAGCTTGGGCGCAGGGTACTACGAGCAGTACTTC.

The J gene is TRBJ2-7, the V gene TRBV4-2; TRBD2 agrees at 12 bases. The ends lost 4 bases at V and 6 bases at J; junction bases unmatched: 13. Germline assignment: CDR1 LGHNA and CDR2 YNFKEQ. This CDR3 spans 17 amino acids. The CDR3 here is CASSRDSSGGAFTEQYF. CDR3 in DNA: TGTGCCAGCAGCCGAGACTCTAGCGGGGGGGCCTTCACCGAGCAGTACTTC.

The V call is TRBV27, the J call TRBJ1-5; no clear D gene. V lost 1 base and J 4 bases, leaving 8 bases between the germline ends. Germline V CDR1 and CDR2: MNHEY, SMNVEV (reference sequence). This CDR3 region has 14 residues. CDR3 region: CASSLFPVNQPQHF. The CDR3 nucleotides read TGTGCCAGCAGTTTATTCCCCGTGAATCAGCCCCAGCATTTT.